The present entry profiles one T cell receptor (beta chain) with its context. The sample is drawn from a study of blood T cell repertoires in COVID-19. Those enrolled, adults aged roughly 18 to 95 years, came from some 25 US areas. Participant-given clinical history determined each cohort assignment. Sequencing was performed with immunoSEQ multiplex PCR; in TCRdb, only in-frame clones are kept and a portion is missing. The sample records 250,000 to 350,000 clones, more than 70% being singletons. CDR1 is SGHRS, CDR2 YFSETQ, per germline. The CDR3 covers 16 residues. V lost 6 bases and J 8 bases, leaving 26 bases between the germline ends.

The clonotype was recovered from a woman aged 25 to 39 who had recovered from COVID-19. J is TRBJ1-2 and V is TRBV5-1, with D possibly matching TRBD1 (5 bases). Sequenced material: PBMCs or T cells enriched from blood (not recorded which). CDR3 coding DNA: TGCGCCAGCAACTCGGGAGTGATAGGGGTTGCCGGCGGCTACACCTTC. This translates into CASNSGVIGVAGGYTF.